These 25 T cell receptor beta chains were all obtained from the same sample, sequenced in a study of vaccination effects on CD4 cells after COVID-19. Peptide-pool stimulation followed by sequencing identified expanded antigen-specific CD4+ clonotypes in the ViraFEST assay. Following culture for nine to ten days, CD4+ T cells were isolated. Participants were given two doses of BNT162b2 or mRNA-1273 vaccine. Repertoires were generated with immunoSEQ multiplex PCR, while TCRdb's copy carries only in-frame clones and drops some. The data show around 81,000 clones, more than 60% seen once. These receptors are not linked to any known antigen. The source was CD4+ T cells from PBMCs cultured with HCoV-OC43 spike peptides, collected after COVID-19 vaccination. Subset meaning: HCoV-OC43 spike overlapping peptide pool stimulation. The source is a human donor who received a COVID-19 vaccine.

The chain recombines TRBV2 with TRBJ1-5; 10 bases agree with TRBD1. With V trimmed by 6 bases and J by 3 bases, 11 bases remained unmatched. In germline, CDR1 is SNHLY, CDR2 FYNNEI. The CDR3 spans 17 residues. The CDR3 loop is CASSFRDRGPNNQPQHF. The CDR3 DNA sequence: TGTGCCAGCAGCTTCCGGGACAGGGGACCCAACAATCAGCCCCAGCATTTT.

A remark on this clone: The sample holds other DNA sequences that translate to the same CDR3. J is TRBJ1-1 and V is TRBV2; 7 bases align to TRBD1. CDR1 and CDR2 (germline): SNHLY, FYNNEI. This CDR3 is built from 13 residues. The trim removed 5 bases at V and 1 base at J, leaving 1 base unmatched. CDR3: CASSRQGNTEAFF. Here the CDR3 DNA reads TGTGCCAGCAGTCGACAGGGGAACACTGAAGCTTTCTTT.

In its sample, this clone was seen once. V usage is TRBV7-8 and J usage is TRBJ1-6; a weak D match, TRBD1 (6 bases). CDR3 length: 15 residues. The germline gives CDR1 SGHVS, CDR2 FQNEAQ. V was shortened by 5 bases and J by 7 bases, with 15 bases between the two germline ends. The CDR3 spells CASSLTGTRNSPLHF. CDR3 bases: TGTGCCAGCAGCCTGACCGGGACACGAAATTCACCCCTCCACTTT.

The chain employs TRBV7-2 and TRBJ1-4, with 8 nucleotides matching TRBD1. V gave up 6 bases and J gave up 4 bases; unmatched junction bases: 16. Germline values: CDR1 SGHTA, CDR2 FQGNSA. There are 18 residues in the CDR3. CDR3 region: CASRPRAGGRRNNEKLFF. The CDR3 DNA sequence: TGTGCCAGCAGACCAAGGGCAGGGGGCAGGAGGAATAATGAAAAACTGTTTTTT.

This chain joins TRBV3-1 (or the pseudogene TRBV3-2) and TRBJ2-2; D remains unclear. CDR1 and CDR2 from the germline V gene are LGHDT and YNNKEL (reference sequence). V lost 1 base and J lost 4, with 7 bases in between. The CDR3 has 14 amino acids. The CDR3 coding sequence is TGTGCCAGCAGCCAAGGAGTCAGCACCGGGGAGCTGTTTTTT. It encodes CASSQGVSTGELFF.

The rearrangement joins TRBV28 to TRBJ1-2; D perhaps matches TRBD1 (5 bases). This CDR3 has 12 residues. Germline CDR1 reads MDHEN; CDR2 reads SYDVKM. Trimming took off 5 bases at V and 12 bases at J, with 16 bases between the two ends. In DNA, the CDR3 is TGTGCCAGCAGTATAACCCAGGGAGGTGACACCTTC. It translates to CASSITQGGDTF.

This chain connects TRBV30 to TRBJ1-5; maybe TRBD1 (6 bases). CDR1 is GTSNPN, CDR2 SVGIG, per germline (reference sequence). Trimming removed 0 bases from V and 2 bases from J, with 26 bases in between. CDR3 length: 20 amino acids. CDR3 sequence: CAWSVSVVTGRAFGNQPQHF. CDR3 in DNA: TGTGCCTGGAGTGTATCCGTGGTAACAGGGAGAGCGTTTGGCAATCAGCCCCAGCATTTT.

The rearrangement joins TRBV15 to TRBJ1-6, with 8 bases identical to TRBD1. V trimming: 1 base; J trimming: 7 bases; junction bases outside the gene matches: 6. Looked up from germline, CDR1 is LNHNV and CDR2 is YYDKDF (reference sequence). CDR3 size: 16 residues. The CDR3 DNA is TGTGCCACCAGCAGAGGCCAGGACAGGGCAAATTCACCCCTCCACTTT. This codes for CATSRGQDRANSPLHF.

The chain joins TRBV29-1 to TRBJ2-3; 10 bases are a match to TRBD1. The CDR3 sequence is 14 residues long. With 5 bases clipped from V and 7 bases from J, the junction kept 9 bases outside the gene matches. Germline assignment: CDR1 SQVTM and CDR2 ANQGSEA. CDR3 residues: CSVNRDRGINTQYF. In DNA form, the CDR3 reads TGCAGCGTTAACCGGGACAGGGGAATAAATACGCAGTATTTT.

V gene TRBV7-8 combines with J gene TRBJ2-2, with 14 bases aligning to TRBD2. The CDR3 spans 20 residues. Germline V CDR1 and CDR2: SGHVS, FQNEAQ. V dropped 5 bases and J dropped 3; count of bases not matched to a gene: 14. The CDR3 is CASSLTGLAGAQFDTGELFF. DNA of the CDR3: TGTGCCAGCAGCCTAACGGGACTAGCGGGGGCCCAATTTGACACCGGGGAGCTGTTTTTT.

The CDR3 loop reads CATSDPGDTGEKLFF. The CDR3 bases are TGTGCCACCAGTGATCCAGGGGATACAGGTGAAAAACTGTTTTTT. The genes are TRBV24-1 and TRBJ1-4; maybe TRBD1 (6 bases). V was pared by 3 bases and J by 7 bases, with 14 bases between. The CDR3 consists of 15 residues. Germline CDR1 KGHDR, CDR2 SFDVKD.

This clone occurred a few times. The chain is built from TRBV7-9 and TRBJ1-1; TRBD1 is a possible D gene (5 bases). Between the trimmed V and J ends, which lost 7 bases and 1 base, there was a span of 13 bases. This CDR3 contains 14 residues. From germline, CDR1 is SEHNR and CDR2 FQNEAQ (reference sequence). The CDR3 coding sequence is TGTGCCAGCAACCGCGGACACCCGAACACTGAAGCTTTCTTT. Translation gives CASNRGHPNTEAFF. Full variable domain (outside the CDR3, taken from reference TRBV7-9 and TRBJ1-1): DTGVSQNPRHKITKRGQNVTFRCDPISEHNRLYWYRQTLGQGPEFLTYFQNEAQLEKSRLLSDRFSAERPKGSFSTLEIQRTEQGDSAMYLCASNRGHPNTEAFFGQGTRLTVV.

The chain carries TRBV20-1 and TRBJ1-3; D might be TRBD1 (5 bases). CDR1 DFQATT and CDR2 SNEGSKA come from the germline V gene (reference sequence). This CDR3 is built from 14 residues. Trimming left V 4 bases short and J 0 bases short, with 10 bases between. The CDR3 here is CSANEGSSGNTIYF. The CDR3 DNA reads TGCAGTGCTAATGAGGGGAGCTCTGGAAACACCATATATTTT.

J is TRBJ1-4 and V is TRBV27; 9 bases agree with TRBD1. V lost 2 bases, J lost 14 bases, and 6 bases stayed unmatched. The germline V gene has CDR1 MNHEY and CDR2 SMNVEV (reference sequence). This CDR3 spans 13 amino acids. The chain's CDR3 is CASSLAGQGRLFF. CDR3 coding DNA: TGTGCCAGCAGTTTAGCGGGACAGGGTAGGCTGTTTTTT.

V is TRBV6-6 and J is TRBJ1-5, with 7 bases identical to TRBD1. After removal of 4 bases from V and 7 bases from J, the junction contained 4 bases not matched to a gene. CDR3 length: 13 amino acids. CDR1 and CDR2 from the germline V gene are MNHNY and SVGAGI (reference sequence). This CDR3 reads CASSFGGQQPQHF. For the CDR3, the DNA is TGTGCCAGCAGTTTCGGGGGACAGCAGCCCCAGCATTTT.

The chain joins TRBV6-5 to TRBJ1-1; 8 bases map to TRBD1. There are 15 residues in the CDR3. Per the germline V gene, CDR1 is MNHEY and CDR2 is SVGAGI. With 7 bases clipped from V and 4 bases from J, the junction kept 11 bases outside the gene matches. The CDR3 DNA sequence: TGTGCCAGCACCTACCCAGGGGGCGGGGGCACTGAAGCTTTCTTT. Translation: CASTYPGGGGTEAFF.

This clone was recorded a few times. The chain has TRBV18 and TRBJ1-2; a possible D gene is TRBD1 (5 bases). The V gene's germline CDR1 is KGHSH and CDR2 LQKENI. The CDR3 has 15 residues. Trimming removed 0 bases at V and 8 bases at J, with 16 bases between. CDR3 coding DNA: TGTGCCAGCTCACCACCGGGGCAGGGTTCTCACGGCTACACCTTC. This translates into CASSPPGQGSHGYTF.

The genes are TRBV5-5 and TRBJ2-5; 9 nucleotides line up with TRBD1. The V and J ends lost 4 bases and 5 bases, in that order; junction bases with no gene match: 12. This CDR3 comprises 16 residues. CDR1 SGHKS and CDR2 YYEKEE come from the germline V gene (reference sequence). Here the CDR3 DNA reads TGTGCCAGCAGCCAAAACTCACAGGGGGCGGGTGAGACCCAGTACTTC. Translating gives CASSQNSQGAGETQYF.

The chain carries TRBV5-1 and TRBJ1-6; D is undetermined. The V end was cut by 2 bases, the J end by 4 bases, with 13 bases between. The CDR3 loop spans 16 amino acids. Germline V CDR1 and CDR2: SGHRS, YFSETQ. Written as DNA, the CDR3 is TGCGCCAGCAGCTTCCAAATACGGGAATATAATTCACCCCTCCACTTT. The encoded protein is CASSFQIREYNSPLHF.

The chain uses TRBV6-5 and TRBJ2-1, with D possibly being TRBD1 (5 bases). CDR1 is MNHEY, CDR2 SVGAGI, per germline. The CDR3 is 13 residues long. Trimming removed 5 bases at V and 3 bases at J, with 8 bases between. CDR3 bases: TGTGCCAGCAGTCTCGACAGCTACAATGAGCAGTTCTTC. Encoded protein: CASSLDSYNEQFF.

Comment on this clone: Other nucleotide sequences from this sample produce the same CDR3. The chain employs TRBV6-5 and TRBJ1-5; D is undetermined. The CDR3 is 12 residues long. Germline-derived CDR1 and CDR2 are MNHEY and SVGAGI. Deletions cut 4 bases from V and 6 bases from J, with 7 bases between. CDR3: CASSSPSQPQHF. The DNA of the CDR3 is TGTGCCAGCAGTTCCCCCAGTCAGCCCCAGCATTTT.

The chain is built from TRBV24-1 and TRBJ2-5, with TRBD1 matching 7 bases. Looked up from germline, CDR1 is KGHDR and CDR2 is SFDVKD. The CDR3 has 16 residues. The V segment lost 4 bases and the J segment 5 bases; nucleotides outside the gene matches: 12. The CDR3 reads CATSDSMGQRVETQYF. The CDR3 DNA reads as TGTGCCACCAGTGACTCGATGGGACAGCGAGTGGAGACCCAGTACTTC.

V gene TRBV25-1 combines with J gene TRBJ1-2; D remains ambiguous. The germline V and J ends were trimmed by 4 bases and 6 bases, with 6 bases remaining between them. Per germline, CDR1 MGHDK and CDR2 SYGVNS. The CDR3 has 11 residues. CDR3 sequence reads: CASSAHDGYTF. As DNA, the CDR3 is TGTGCCAGCAGTGCTCATGATGGCTACACCTTC.

The chain combines TRBV11-2 with TRBJ2-7, with 7 bases matching TRBD1. V lost 5 bases and J lost 2; bases outside the gene matches: 6. CDR1 and CDR2 (germline): SGHAT, FQNNGV. This CDR3 comprises 14 residues. CDR3: CASSASGTAYEQYV. The CDR3 DNA reads TGTGCCAGCAGCGCTTCCGGGACAGCCTACGAGCAGTACGTC.

V usage is TRBV7-2 and J usage is TRBJ2-1; 8 positions match TRBD1. Germline values: CDR1 SGHTA, CDR2 FQGNSA. The CDR3 runs to 16 residues. J was trimmed by 4 bases and V by 5 bases; bases with no gene match: 10. This CDR3 reads CASSPRQGMVYNEQFF. The CDR3 nucleotides are TGTGCCAGCAGCCCCAGACAGGGGATGGTGTACAATGAGCAGTTCTTC.